The 28 T cell receptor beta chains below come from one sample, sequenced in a study of T cells after yellow fever vaccination. One entry per CDR3 protein, called by TCRdb with MiXCR from the 5' RACE reads. The sample contains around 500,000 distinct CDR3 sequences, 21% of which appear only once. The sample in question was PBMCs, obtained 20 to 25 days after the first yellow fever vaccination. The receptors shown here come from a man aged 18 to 29 who received the YFV17D yellow fever vaccine.

This clonotype has a handful of counts. The rearrangement uses TRBV7-3 and TRBJ2-2, with 9 bases identical to TRBD2. Germline V gene data show CDR1 as SGHTA and CDR2 as FQGTGA. This CDR3 is 15 amino acids long. V trimming: 0 bases; J trimming: 6 bases; junction bases outside the gene matches: 2. Here the CDR3 DNA reads TGTGCCAGCAGCTTAACTGGCGGGGGGGCCGGGGAGCTGTTTTTT. Amino acids: CASSLTGGGAGELFF.

This clonotype was seen at least ten times. The chain joins TRBV1 to TRBJ1-6. TRBV1 is assigned pseudogene status. The CDR3 runs 15 residues. The CDR3 bases are TGCACCAGCAGCCAAGACAGCTCCTATAATTCACCCCTCCACTTT. This sequence encodes CTSSQDSSYNSPLHF.

This rearrangement joins TRBV28 to TRBJ2-1; TRBD1 matches 8 bases. The V gene end was trimmed by 5 bases and the J gene end by 4 bases; junction bases not matched to a gene: 7. Germline V gene data show CDR1 as MDHEN and CDR2 as SYDVKM. The CDR3 is 15 amino acids. CDR3 bases: TGTGCCAGCAGTAAGACAGGGGTTAGGTACAATGAGCAGTTCTTC. Translated, it gives CASSKTGVRYNEQFF. Full variable domain (outside the CDR3, taken from reference TRBV28 and TRBJ2-1): DVKVTQSSRYLVKRTGEKVFLECVQDMDHENMFWYRQDPGLGLRLIYFSYDVKMKEKGDIPEGYSVSREKKERFSLILESASTNQTSMYLCASSKTGVRYNEQFFGPGTRLTVL.

The sample holds a few counts of this clonotype. V is TRBV10-3 and J is TRBJ2-1, with TRBD2 matching 8 bases. The CDR3 covers 16 residues. CDR1 and CDR2 (germline): ENHRY, SYGVKD. V gave up 7 bases and J gave up 6 bases; unmatched junction bases: 14. The DNA for the CDR3 is TGTGCCATCAATCATGCCCCTAGCGGGCCTTTCAATGAGCAGTTCTTC. Protein product: CAINHAPSGPFNEQFF.

For the CDR3, the DNA is TGTGCCAGCACCATTTTGGGGGGCTTTGGAAACACCATATATTTT. Residues: CASTILGGFGNTIYF. This chain connects TRBV7-9 to TRBJ1-3; perhaps TRBD1 as D (6 bases). CDR3 size: 15 residues. The V end lost 7 bases, the J end lost 3 bases, and 16 bases lay between the germline ends. CDR1 is SEHNR and CDR2 is FQNEAQ in the germline V gene (reference sequence).

This clonotype has just a few counts. V and J are TRBV4-2 and TRBJ2-5, with D perhaps given as TRBD1 or TRBD2 (6 bases each). The germline V and J ends were trimmed by 0 bases and 7 bases, with 12 bases remaining between them. Germline assignment: CDR1 LGHNA and CDR2 YNFKEQ. There are 14 residues in the CDR3. CDR3 in amino acids: CASSQEEGGGTQYF. DNA of the CDR3: TGTGCCAGCAGCCAAGAAGAGGGGGGTGGGACCCAGTACTTC.

This clonotype was detected a few times. The gene calls are TRBV6-2 or TRBV6-3 and TRBJ2-5; 8 nucleotides match TRBD1. After removal of 6 bases from V and 4 bases from J, the junction contained 10 bases not matched to a gene. CDR3 size: 15 residues. Per the germline V gene, CDR1 is MNHEY and CDR2 is SVGEGT. The CDR3 here is CASRTGQGEGETQYF. The CDR3 bases are TGTGCCAGCAGGACCGGACAGGGAGAGGGAGAGACCCAGTACTTC.

The J gene is TRBJ1-2, the V gene TRBV29-1; weak D call: TRBD1 (5 bases). The V end was cut by 2 bases, the J end by 1 base, with 8 bases between. This CDR3 region has 13 residues. Germline CDR1 SQVTM, CDR2 ANQGSEA. CDR3: CSVEQGNNYGYTF. The CDR3 region has the DNA TGCAGCGTTGAACAGGGAAATAACTATGGCTACACCTTC.

This sequence joins TRBV11-2 and TRBJ2-5; possible D gene TRBD2, 6 bases. CDR3 length: 11 amino acids. Germline loops: CDR1 SGHAT, CDR2 FQNNGV. The V end was cut by 10 bases, the J end by 5 bases, with 11 bases between. CDR3 sequence reads: CAIRRGETQYF. As DNA, the CDR3 is TGTGCCATCCGGAGGGGCGAGACCCAGTACTTC.

The chain uses TRBV10-2 and TRBJ2-5; perhaps TRBD1 as D (6 bases). Deletions cut 6 bases from V and 2 bases from J, with 10 bases between. This CDR3 is built from 13 residues. Germline values: CDR1 WSHSY, CDR2 SAAADI. The CDR3 DNA follows: TGCGCCAGCAGGGACAGAGATCAAGAGACCCAGTACTTC. Protein: CASRDRDQETQYF.

In this sample, this clonotype turned up many times. The rearrangement joins TRBV9 to TRBJ2-6; a weak D match, TRBD2 (6 bases). This CDR3 is built from 15 residues. CDR1 and CDR2 (germline): SGDLS, YYNGEE. The ends were cut back, 2 bases at V and 2 bases at J, with 8 bases in the middle. CDR3 residues: CASSVKRAGANVLTF. CDR3 sequence (DNA): TGTGCCAGCAGCGTGAAGCGGGCTGGGGCCAACGTCCTGACTTTC.

This rearrangement joins TRBV12-3 or TRBV12-4 to TRBJ1-1; no definite D call. The CDR3 totals 11 residues. Trimming stripped 6 bases from V and 10 bases from J, with 12 bases between. For the CDR3, the DNA is TGTGCCAGCAGGGCCGGGAAAGGAGCTTTCTTT. Encoded protein: CASRAGKGAFF.

The rearrangement uses TRBV20-1 and TRBJ2-1; D may be TRBD2 (5 bases). Germline V gene lookup returns CDR1 DFQATT and CDR2 SNEGSKA (reference sequence). The V end was cut by 4 bases, the J end by 5 bases, with 15 bases between. The CDR3 covers 14 residues. CDR3 nucleotide sequence: TGCAGTGCTACCGGGATGGATTTTAACAATGAGCAGTTCTTC. The encoded protein is CSATGMDFNNEQFF.

This clonotype has more than one count but fewer than ten. The J gene is TRBJ2-7, the V gene TRBV28; the D is unclear. The V gene's germline CDR1 is MDHEN and CDR2 SYDVKM. V was clipped by 6 bases and J by 3 bases, with 9 bases between them. This CDR3 is built from 12 residues. This chain's CDR3 is CASSLKGYEQYV. The DNA for the CDR3 is TGTGCCAGCAGCCTCAAGGGCTACGAGCAGTACGTC.

V and J are TRBV6-1 and TRBJ1-4; possibly TRBD1 for D (5 bases). The length of the CDR3 is 16 residues. Germline CDR1 is MNHNS and CDR2 is SASEGT. V lost 5 bases and J lost 4, with 17 bases in between. This CDR3 is CASSNRGNGNNEKLFF. The CDR3 DNA is TGTGCCAGCAGTAATCGGGGGAACGGAAATAATGAAAAACTGTTTTTT.

V gene TRBV5-1 combines with J gene TRBJ2-2; weak D call: TRBD1 (5 bases). The CDR3 consists of 15 residues. In germline, CDR1 is SGHRS, CDR2 YFSETQ. Trimming took 0 bases from V and 0 from J, leaving 6 bases between them. Written as DNA, the CDR3 is TGCGCCAGCAGCTTGGACAGGTCGAACACCGGGGAGCTGTTTTTT. Residues: CASSLDRSNTGELFF. The full variable domain, in which reference TRBV5-1 and TRBJ2-2 provide the parts outside the CDR3, is KAGVTQTPRYLIKTRGQQVTLSCSPISGHRSVSWYQQTPGQGLQFLFEYFSETQRNKGNFPGRFSGRQFSNSRSEMNVSTLELGDSALYLCASSLDRSNTGELFFGEGSRLTVL.

J is TRBJ2-1 and V is TRBV12-3 or TRBV12-4; D gene uncertain. The germline V and J ends were trimmed by 0 bases and 0 bases, with 15 bases remaining between them. The CDR3 loop spans 18 amino acids. The DNA for the CDR3 is TGTGCCAGCAGTTTAGCGAAATGGACGGAGAGCTCCTACAATGAGCAGTTCTTC. This encodes CASSLAKWTESSYNEQFF.

This clonotype has just a few counts. The V and J genes are TRBV10-3 and TRBJ2-6, with D uncertain. The germline V and J ends were trimmed by 7 bases and 2 bases, with 6 bases remaining between them. The CDR3 has 13 amino acids. Germline-derived CDR1 and CDR2 are ENHRY and SYGVKD. Here the CDR3 DNA reads TGTGCCATCAAGGGTCCTGGGGCCAACGTCCTGACTTTC. Translated, it gives CAIKGPGANVLTF.

V and J are TRBV11-2 and TRBJ2-3; 15 bases are shared with TRBD2. The CDR3 length is 18 residues. Trimming at V came to 6 bases and at J to 0 bases, leaving 7 bases not matched to a gene. CDR1 is SGHAT and CDR2 is FQNNGV in the germline V gene. CDR3 nucleotides: TGTGCCAGCAGTAGACGGGGACTAGCGGGGGGTAGCACAGATACGCAGTATTTT. This encodes CASSRRGLAGGSTDTQYF.

This clonotype was observed a single time. The chain carries TRBV3-1 and TRBJ2-6, with D hard to call. V lost 4 bases, J lost 0 bases, and 10 bases lay in between. The CDR3 length is 16 residues. Germline-derived CDR1 and CDR2 are LGHDT and YNNKEL (reference sequence). CDR3 loop: CASSPTMSSGANVLTF. The CDR3 nucleotides read TGTGCCAGCAGCCCAACCATGAGCTCTGGGGCCAACGTCCTGACTTTC.

This clonotype occurred once. The V call is TRBV18, the J call TRBJ1-5, with a weak D call TRBD1 (6 bases). CDR3 length: 15 amino acids. Trimming pared 6 bases from V and 5 bases from J, leaving 17 bases between. Germline lookup yields CDR1 KGHSH and CDR2 LQKENI. The CDR3 region is CASSRQRGSHQPQHF. The CDR3 DNA reads as TGTGCCAGCTCCCGACAGAGGGGGAGCCATCAGCCCCAGCATTTT.

The chain employs TRBV7-2 and TRBJ2-4; TRBD1 aligns across 9 bases. CDR1 is SGHTA, CDR2 FQGNSA, per germline. This CDR3 has 17 residues. The V segment lost 2 bases and the J segment 7 bases; nucleotides outside the gene matches: 12. CDR3 bases: TGTGCCAGCAGCTTAAAGTCCGGGACAGGGATGGTCAACATTCAGTACTTC. It yields the protein CASSLKSGTGMVNIQYF.

V and J are TRBV3-1 and TRBJ2-3; TRBD2 matches at 8 bases. Losses at the gene ends were 0 bases for V and 6 bases for J; bases not matched to a gene: 14. The CDR3 is 18 amino acids. In germline, CDR1 is LGHDT, CDR2 YNNKEL (reference sequence). This CDR3 reads CASSQEGVAGLQGDTQYF. CDR3 nucleotides: TGTGCCAGCAGCCAAGAGGGAGTAGCGGGGCTCCAGGGGGATACGCAGTATTTT.

About this clonotype: This sequence may be a read error, since a much larger clone differs from it by one base. The chain combines TRBV4-2 with TRBJ2-3; no reliable D call. Germline values: CDR1 LGHNA, CDR2 YNFKEQ. This CDR3 has 11 residues. V was cut by 3 bases and J by 4 bases, with 2 bases left in between. In DNA, the CDR3 is TGTGCCAGCAGCCACGCAGATACGCAGTATTTT. This sequence encodes CASSHADTQYF.

The V gene is TRBV20-1, the J gene TRBJ2-5; TRBD1 or TRBD2 may be the D gene (5 bases each). CDR3 length: 13 residues. CDR1 is DFQATT, CDR2 SNEGSKA, per germline (reference sequence). The CDR3 DNA reads as TGCAGCACCAAATCCGGGACCCAAGAGACCCAGTACTTC. This sequence encodes CSTKSGTQETQYF.

This chain joins TRBV5-1 and TRBJ2-3, with TRBD1 identical over 9 bases. CDR1 is SGHRS and CDR2 is YFSETQ in the germline V gene. V shed 3 bases, J shed 0 bases, and the junction held 5 bases outside the gene matches. This CDR3 contains 16 residues. CDR3 nucleotides: TGCGCCAGCAGCTGGAAGACAGGGGGTAGCACAGATACGCAGTATTTT. It specifies CASSWKTGGSTDTQYF.

Here the CDR3 DNA reads TGTGCCAGCAGTCGCGGAAAGATACTCCAAGGAGATACGCAGTATTTT. The encoded protein is CASSRGKILQGDTQYF. This chain joins TRBV6-1 and TRBJ2-3; no reliable D call. Germline V gene data show CDR1 as MNHNS and CDR2 as SASEGT. The CDR3 is 16 amino acids. Trimming left V 5 bases short and J 5 bases short, with 20 bases between.

This clonotype was seen a few times. The chain recombines TRBV4-2 with TRBJ2-7; 9 bases agree with TRBD1. The ends lost 4 bases at V and 6 bases at J; junction bases unmatched: 7. Germline loops: CDR1 LGHNA, CDR2 YNFKEQ. This CDR3 contains 14 residues. The CDR3: CASSLDRGSGEQYV. CDR3 coding DNA: TGTGCCAGCAGCCTGGACAGGGGATCCGGCGAGCAGTACGTC.